A selection of T cell receptor beta chains follows, all from one sample in a study of HIV-infected patients and healthy controls. TCRdb called the 5' RACE reads again in MiXCR, with one record for every CDR3 protein. The sample contains around 18,000 distinct CDR3 sequences, roughly 9.1% of which appear only once. The sequenced material came from blood. These receptors originate from an adult in good health. The CDR3 runs from the conserved cysteine through the conserved F or W. Each record gives: V gene, CDR3 protein.

TRBV5-1,CASSSYTLAGGPSGNEQFF
TRBV20-1,CSARDGLAYNEQFF
TRBV5-1,CASSPGTGADTDTQYF
TRBV7-2,CASSLGLAYDEQFF
TRBV12-3/TRBV12-4,CASSSASGRGDEQFF
TRBV28,CASSRITAGSNQPQHF
TRBV10-3,CAISESTSGNYEQYF
TRBV20-1,CSAWDLGEDTDTQYF
TRBV6-6,CASSYTGEGETQYF
TRBV6-1,CASSEPDRYNEQFF
TRBV12-3/TRBV12-4,CASSLDRGRDTDTQYF
TRBV19,CASTGHNTDTQYF
TRBV5-6,CASSSSGWTQYF
TRBV6-4,CASSDRGLNTGELFF